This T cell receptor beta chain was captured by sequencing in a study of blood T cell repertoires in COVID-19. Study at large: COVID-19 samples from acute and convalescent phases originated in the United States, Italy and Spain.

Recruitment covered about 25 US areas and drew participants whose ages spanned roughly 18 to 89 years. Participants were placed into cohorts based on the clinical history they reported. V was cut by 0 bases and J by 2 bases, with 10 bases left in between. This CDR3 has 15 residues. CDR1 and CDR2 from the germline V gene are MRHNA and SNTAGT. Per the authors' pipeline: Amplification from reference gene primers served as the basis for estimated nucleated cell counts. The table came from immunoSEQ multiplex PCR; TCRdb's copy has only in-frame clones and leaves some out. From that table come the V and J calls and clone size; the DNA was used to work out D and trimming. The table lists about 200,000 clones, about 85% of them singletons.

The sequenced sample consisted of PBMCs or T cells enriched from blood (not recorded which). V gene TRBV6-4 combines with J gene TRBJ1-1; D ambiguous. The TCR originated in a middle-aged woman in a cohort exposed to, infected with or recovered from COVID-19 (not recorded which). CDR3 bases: TGTGCCAGCAGTGACTCGTTAAGCGGTAACACTGAAGCTTTCTTT. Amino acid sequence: CASSDSLSGNTEAFF.